These T cell receptor beta chains were read from a single sample in a study of naive and memory T cell subsets. TCRdb reprocessed the 5' RACE reads via MiXCR and lists one record per CDR3 protein. The table includes more than 50,000 distinct CDR3 sequences, roughly 8.1% detected once. The receptors here all came from a female donor in good health. CDR3s include the opening cysteine and the closing phenylalanine or tryptophan. D genes are given only for firm matches. Not every row has a clone size; where given, it reads once, few, many or a size class.

D gene	clone size	V gene	J gene	CDR3 protein
.	few	TRBV20-1	TRBJ2-1	CSASGSGRSYNEQFF
.	few	TRBV7-2	TRBJ2-5	CASSPMSDQETQYF
.	few	TRBV27	TRBJ2-1	CASSTHYEQFF
.	.	TRBV29-1	TRBJ2-1	CSATYYVGDNEQFF
TRBD1	.	TRBV30	TRBJ1-2	CAWRRDRSFNYGYTF
.	.	TRBV29-1	TRBJ2-5	CSVVEGPETQYF
.	many	TRBV20-1	TRBJ2-1	CSAPRRDFDNEQFF
.	.	TRBV27	TRBJ1-1	CASSLGVWTEAFF
.	few	TRBV9	TRBJ1-4	CASSARRVNEKLFF
TRBD2	few	TRBV18	TRBJ2-7	CASSPPGSLAGGYEQYF
TRBD2	.	TRBV29-1	TRBJ2-5	CSGGGQETQYF
.	few	TRBV5-4	TRBJ2-1	CASSAGTYNEQFF
TRBD2	.	TRBV12-3/TRBV12-4	TRBJ2-2	CASTPWGGRETGELFF
TRBD1	few	TRBV28	TRBJ2-7	CASRDPGTGGVYEQYF
.	.	TRBV18	TRBJ2-7	CASSPAGPRNEQYF
.	many	TRBV3-1	TRBJ1-6	CASSRRLTGGNSPLHF
.	many	TRBV9	TRBJ1-1	CASSVEVFTEAFF
.	.	TRBV6-1	TRBJ1-1	CASSVGARTEAFF
TRBD2	.	TRBV7-3	TRBJ2-1	CASSWGLAGNEQFF
.	many	TRBV9	TRBJ2-1	CASSVGVSSYNEQFF
TRBD1	few	TRBV29-1	TRBJ2-6	CSVETGSGANVLTF
TRBD1	many	TRBV2	TRBJ1-1	CASRDRDSPVVAFF
.	many	TRBV7-9	TRBJ1-5	CASRKEGSNQPQHF
TRBD2	.	TRBV20-1	TRBJ2-1	CSARVELAGLSNEQFF
.	.	TRBV11-2	TRBJ2-7	CASSFVRFEQYF
TRBD1	few	TRBV28	TRBJ2-3	CASSSSDRELPDTQYF
.	once	TRBV6-1	TRBJ2-7	CASSEDSRGTYEQYF
.	.	TRBV7-2	TRBJ2-1	CASSLESSRRNEQFF
.	few	TRBV7-9	TRBJ1-4	CASSPSGRNEKLFF
.	few	TRBV2	TRBJ2-1	CASSSGELLSYNEQLF
.	.	TRBV19	TRBJ2-1	CASSSAVSYNEQFF
TRBD2	.	TRBV20-1	TRBJ2-1	CSARVLFGGTKVNEQFF
.	few	TRBV28	TRBJ2-4	CASSPRSQGLNIQYF